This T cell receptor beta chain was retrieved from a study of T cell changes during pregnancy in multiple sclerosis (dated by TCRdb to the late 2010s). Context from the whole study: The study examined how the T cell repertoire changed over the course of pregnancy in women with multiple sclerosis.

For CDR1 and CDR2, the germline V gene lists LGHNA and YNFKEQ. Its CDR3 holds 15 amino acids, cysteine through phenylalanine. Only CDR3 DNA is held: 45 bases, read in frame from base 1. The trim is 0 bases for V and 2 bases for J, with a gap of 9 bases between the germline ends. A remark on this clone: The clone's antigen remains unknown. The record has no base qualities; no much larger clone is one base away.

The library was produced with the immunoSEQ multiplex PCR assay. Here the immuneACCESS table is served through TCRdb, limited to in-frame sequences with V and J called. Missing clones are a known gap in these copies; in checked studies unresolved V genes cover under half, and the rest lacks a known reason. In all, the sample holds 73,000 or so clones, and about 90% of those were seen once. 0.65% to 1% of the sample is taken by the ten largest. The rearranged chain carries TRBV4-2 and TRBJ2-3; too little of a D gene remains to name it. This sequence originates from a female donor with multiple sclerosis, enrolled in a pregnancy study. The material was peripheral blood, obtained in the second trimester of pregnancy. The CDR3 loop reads CASSQEHVFTDTQYF. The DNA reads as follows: TGTGCCAGCAGCCAAGAACACGTTTTCACAGATACGCAGTATTTT.